This TCR beta chain was sequenced in a study of T cell changes during pregnancy in multiple sclerosis. This clone has just a few counts. Sequenced by immunoSEQ multiplex PCR; TCRdb stores in-frame clones only, minus some. The sample holds tens of thousands of clones, over 80% seen once. CDR1 ENHRY and CDR2 SYGVKD come from the germline V gene. The CDR3 sequence is 13 residues long. V dropped 4 bases and J dropped 4 bases, with 7 bases sitting between them. The rearrangement joins TRBV10-3 to TRBJ1-4, with a weak D call TRBD1 (6 bases). The sample was CD4+ T cells from peripheral blood mononuclear cells, taken in the first trimester of pregnancy. The receptor was derived from a female donor with multiple sclerosis, enrolled in a pregnancy study. CDR3 residues: CAISGQVNEKLFF. CDR3 nucleotide sequence: TGTGCCATCAGTGGACAGGTTAATGAAAAACTGTTTTTT.